This TCR beta chain emerged from a study of beta chain features in type 1 diabetes. Study-wide points: A cDNA-based sequencing approach could over-represent cells with high TCR expression. Equally in patients and controls, PCR might preferentially amplify shorter templates.

The CDR3 is 14 amino acids. In germline, CDR1 is MDHEN, CDR2 SYDVKM. The V gene end was trimmed by 7 bases and the J gene end by 3 bases; junction bases not matched to a gene: 5. The entirety of the isolated RNA underwent reverse transcription, so expressed TCRB transcripts were sequenced. Measured with immunoSEQ multiplex PCR; TCRdb has only the in-frame clones, and not every one. The sample lists over 150,000 clones; about 13% were seen once. Every participating donor gave one draw, a heparinised blood sample averaging approximately 120 mL. Sorting of CD4+ naive, central memory, regulatory and stem cell-like memory cells was performed via CD45RO/CCR7/CD25/CD127/CD95/CD27. This clone was seen a few times. Its antigen is still unknown.

V gene TRBV28 combines with J gene TRBJ2-1, with 8 bases that match TRBD1. Sequencing was done on a sample of central memory CD4+ T cells from blood. This receptor was obtained from a young woman in good health. The DNA for the CDR3 is TGTGCCAGCACGACAGGGGAAGGCTACAATGAGCAGTTCTTC. Its protein product is CASTTGEGYNEQFF.